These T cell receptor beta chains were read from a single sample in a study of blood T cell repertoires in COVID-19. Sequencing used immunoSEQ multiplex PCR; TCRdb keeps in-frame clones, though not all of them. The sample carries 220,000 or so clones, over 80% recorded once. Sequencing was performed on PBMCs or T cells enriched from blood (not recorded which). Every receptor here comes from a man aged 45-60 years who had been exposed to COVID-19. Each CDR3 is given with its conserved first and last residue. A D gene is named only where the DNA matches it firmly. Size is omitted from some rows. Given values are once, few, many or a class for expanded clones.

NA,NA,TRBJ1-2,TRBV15,CATSSGFGLYYGYTF,TGTGCCACCAGCAGCGGGTTCGGACTGTACTATGGCTACACCTTC
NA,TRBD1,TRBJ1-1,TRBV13,CASSLRGRTEAFF,TGTGCCAGCAGCTTAAGGGGGCGGACTGAAGCTTTCTTT
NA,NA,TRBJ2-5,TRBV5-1,CASTEVSGSQETQYF,TGCGCCAGCACAGAAGTTTCCGGGAGCCAAGAGACCCAGTACTTC
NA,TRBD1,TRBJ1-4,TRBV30,CAWSGTGIATNEKLFF,TGTGCCTGGAGTGGGACAGGGATTGCAACTAATGAAAAACTGTTTTTT
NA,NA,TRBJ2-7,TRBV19,CASSPSSYEQYF,TGTGCCAGTAGTCCGAGCTCCTACGAGCAGTACTTC
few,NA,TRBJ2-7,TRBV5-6,CASSLDGRGFSYEQYF,TGTGCCAGCAGCTTGGATGGTAGGGGCTTTTCCTACGAGCAGTACTTC
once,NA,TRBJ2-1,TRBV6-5,CASSFLYYNEQFF,TGTGCCAGCAGCTTCCTTTACTACAATGAGCAGTTCTTC
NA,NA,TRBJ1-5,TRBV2,CASSPLMGNNQPQHF,TGTGCCAGCAGTCCATTAATGGGCAACAATCAGCCCCAGCATTTT
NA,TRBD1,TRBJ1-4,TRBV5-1,CASSLVPRTGGDEKLFF,TGCGCCAGCAGCTTGGTGCCTCGGACAGGGGGCGATGAAAAACTGTTTTTT
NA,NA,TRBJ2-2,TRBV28,CASSFLMRYGSRSNTGELFF,TGTGCCAGCAGTTTTCTTATGCGGTACGGAAGCCGCTCGAACACCGGGGAGCTGTTTTTT
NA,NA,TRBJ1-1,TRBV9,CASSSGSFNTEAFF,TGTGCCAGCAGCTCGGGGAGTTTTAACACTGAAGCTTTCTTT
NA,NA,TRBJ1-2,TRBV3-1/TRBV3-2,CARETRGFFSF,TGTGCCAGGGAAACAAGGGGATTTTTCTCCTTC
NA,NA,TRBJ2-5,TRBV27,CASSRTGAAQYF,TGTGCCAGCAGTCGGACTGGAGCGGCCCAGTACTTC
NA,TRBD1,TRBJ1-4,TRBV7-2,CASGSQGWVEKLFF,TGTGCCAGCGGATCACAGGGGTGGGTTGAAAAACTGTTTTTT
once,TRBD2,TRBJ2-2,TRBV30,CAWSWGGNTGELFF,TGTGCCTGGAGTTGGGGGGGAAACACCGGGGAGCTGTTTTTT
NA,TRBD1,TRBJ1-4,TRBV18,CASKAQGADNEKLFF,TGTGCCAGCAAGGCCCAGGGGGCGGATAATGAAAAACTGTTTTTT
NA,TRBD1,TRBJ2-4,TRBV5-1,CASSPRTGGGLLAKNIQYF,TGCGCCAGCAGCCCACGGACAGGGGGAGGATTACTAGCCAAAAACATTCAGTACTTC
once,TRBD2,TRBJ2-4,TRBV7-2,CASSQRTSGGVLDKNIQYF,TGTGCCAGCAGCCAACGGACTAGCGGGGGGGTCCTTGACAAAAACATTCAGTACTTC
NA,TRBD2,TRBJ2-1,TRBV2,CASSAERGGDNEQFF,TGTGCCAGCAGCGCGGAGCGGGGGGGCGACAATGAGCAGTTCTTC
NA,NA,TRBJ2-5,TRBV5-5,CASSYYYQETQYF,TGTGCCAGCAGCTACTACTACCAAGAGACCCAGTACTTC
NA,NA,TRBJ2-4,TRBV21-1,CASSKGAGGPAIQYF,TGTGCCAGCAGCAAGGGTGCGGGGGGGCCCGCCATTCAGTACTTC
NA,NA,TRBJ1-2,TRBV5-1,CASSPGQLEDGYTF,TGCGCCAGCAGCCCCGGACAGTTAGAAGATGGCTACACCTTC
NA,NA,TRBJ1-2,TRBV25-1,CASSGVGLYGYTF,TGTGCCAGCAGTGGAGTGGGCCTCTATGGCTACACCTTC
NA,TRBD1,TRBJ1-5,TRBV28,CAILRQGFGNQPQHF,TGTGCCATCCTGCGACAGGGGTTTGGCAATCAGCCCCAGCATTTT
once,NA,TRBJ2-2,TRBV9,CASSVRGSMRELFF,TGTGCCAGCAGCGTAAGGGGGAGTATGCGGGAGCTGTTTTTT
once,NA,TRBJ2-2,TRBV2,CASRRGRGSTGELFF,TGTGCCAGCAGGCGAGGGAGAGGCAGCACCGGGGAGCTGTTTTTT
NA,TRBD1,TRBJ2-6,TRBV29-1,CSVEGDRYGANVLTF,TGCAGCGTTGAAGGGGACAGGTACGGGGCCAACGTCCTGACTTTC
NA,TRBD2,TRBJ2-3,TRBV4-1,CASSQSGLAGTDTQYF,TGCGCCAGCAGCCAATCTGGACTAGCGGGGACAGATACGCAGTATTTT
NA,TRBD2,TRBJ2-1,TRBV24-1,CATSEPGLALNEQFF,TGTGCCACCAGTGAGCCTGGACTAGCTCTCAATGAGCAGTTCTTC
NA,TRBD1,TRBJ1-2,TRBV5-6,CASSFSPTGTGWGYTF,TGTGCCAGCAGCTTCTCCCCGACCGGGACAGGGTGGGGCTACACCTTC
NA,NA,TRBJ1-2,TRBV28,CASSFTGFYGYTF,TGTGCCAGCAGTTTCACAGGATTCTATGGCTACACCTTC
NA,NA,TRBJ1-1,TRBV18,CASSRVFGQDHTEAFF,TGTGCCAGCTCACGAGTTTTTGGGCAAGACCACACTGAAGCTTTCTTT
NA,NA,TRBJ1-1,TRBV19,CASSIDRERTEAFF,TGTGCCAGTAGTATCGACCGGGAGCGGACTGAAGCTTTCTTT
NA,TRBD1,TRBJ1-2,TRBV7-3,CASSAGTGYGYTF,TGTGCCAGCAGCGCCGGGACAGGCTATGGCTACACCTTC
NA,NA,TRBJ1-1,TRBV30,CAWNRNTEAFF,TGTGCCTGGAACAGAAACACTGAAGCTTTCTTT
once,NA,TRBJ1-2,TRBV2,CASSEARANTF,TGTGCCAGCAGTGAAGCGCGGGCGAACACCTTC
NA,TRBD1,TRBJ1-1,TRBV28,CASSTSGGANTEAFF,TGTGCCAGCAGCACATCAGGGGGCGCGAACACTGAAGCTTTCTTT
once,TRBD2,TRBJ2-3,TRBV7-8,CASSLRGGGSGDTQYF,TGTGCCAGCAGCTTACGCGGCGGGGGGTCAGGAGATACGCAGTATTTT
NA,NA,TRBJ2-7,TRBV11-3,CASSLDSSSYEQYF,TGTGCCAGCAGCTTAGACTCGAGCTCCTACGAGCAGTACTTC
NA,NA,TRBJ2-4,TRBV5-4,CASSFGRVAKNIQYF,TGTGCCAGCAGCTTCGGCAGGGTGGCCAAAAACATTCAGTACTTC
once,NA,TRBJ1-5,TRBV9,CASSVGASNQPQHF,TGTGCCAGCAGCGTAGGGGCCTCCAATCAGCCCCAGCATTTT
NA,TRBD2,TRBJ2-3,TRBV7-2,CASSLTSGVGDTQYF,TGTGCCAGCAGCTTGACTAGCGGGGTCGGGGATACGCAGTATTTT
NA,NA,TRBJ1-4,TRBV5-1,CASSLDRPNEKLFF,TGCGCCAGCAGCTTAGACAGACCTAATGAAAAACTGTTTTTT
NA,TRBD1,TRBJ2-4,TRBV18,CASSLPTGVGKNIQYF,TGTGCCAGCTCACTCCCCACAGGGGTCGGCAAAAACATTCAGTACTTC
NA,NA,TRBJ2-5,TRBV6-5,CASSRQGLQETQYF,TGTGCCAGCAGTCGTCAGGGTTTGCAGGAGACCCAGTACTTC
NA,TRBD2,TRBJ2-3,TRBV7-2,CASSLEAGGHYTQYF,TGTGCCAGCAGCTTAGAAGCGGGGGGGCATTATACGCAGTATTTT
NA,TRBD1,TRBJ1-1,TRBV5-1,CASQRTGSTEAFF,TGCGCCAGCCAGCGGACAGGGAGCACTGAAGCTTTCTTT
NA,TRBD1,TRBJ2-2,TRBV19,CASRSGHTGGTGELFF,TGTGCCAGTAGGAGCGGTCACACAGGGGGCACCGGGGAGCTGTTTTTT
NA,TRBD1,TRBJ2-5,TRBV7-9,CASRTGQGQETQYF,TGTGCCAGCAGAACAGGACAGGGCCAAGAGACCCAGTACTTC
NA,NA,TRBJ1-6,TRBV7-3,CASSIDRNNSPLHF,TGTGCCAGCAGCATTGACAGGAACAATTCACCCCTCCACTTT
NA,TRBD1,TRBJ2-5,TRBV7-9,CASSVDRGFFETQYF,TGTGCCAGCAGCGTAGACAGGGGGTTCTTTGAGACCCAGTACTTC
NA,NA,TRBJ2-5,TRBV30,CAWSVPLVSGGGETQYF,TGTGCCTGGAGTGTACCCCTGGTTTCGGGTGGCGGGGAGACCCAGTACTTC
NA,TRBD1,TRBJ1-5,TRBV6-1,CASSEEGTDYSNQPQHF,TGTGCCAGCAGTGAGGAGGGGACAGACTATAGCAATCAGCCCCAGCATTTT
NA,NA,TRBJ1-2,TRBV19,CASTFGQSYGYTF,TGTGCCAGTACCTTCGGACAGAGCTATGGCTACACCTTC
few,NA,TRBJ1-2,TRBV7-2,CASSFTAADSYGYTF,TGTGCCAGCAGCTTCACCGCGGCAGATTCCTATGGCTACACCTTC
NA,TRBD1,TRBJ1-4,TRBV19,CASSIESGGDEKLFF,TGTGCCAGTAGTATAGAGTCAGGGGGTGATGAAAAACTGTTTTTT
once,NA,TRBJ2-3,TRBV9,CASAWRDFFTDTQYF,TGTGCCAGTGCCTGGAGGGATTTCTTCACAGATACGCAGTATTTT
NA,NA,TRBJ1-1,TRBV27,CASSLQQWNTEAFF,TGTGCCAGCAGTTTACAACAGTGGAACACTGAAGCTTTCTTT
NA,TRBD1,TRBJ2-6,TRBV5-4,CASSLGRDRGAGANVLTF,TGTGCCAGCAGCTTGGGCCGGGACAGGGGAGCTGGGGCCAACGTCCTGACTTTC
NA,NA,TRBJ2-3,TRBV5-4,CASSFPGTSKAGTQYF,TGTGCCAGCAGCTTCCCCGGGACAAGTAAGGCCGGTACGCAGTATTTT